The rows below give T cell receptor beta chains drawn from one sample of a study of T-cell reconstitution after alpha-beta-depleted transplantation in children. Each CDR3 protein gets one entry after TCRdb re-called the PCR reads with MiXCR. The sample yields around 230,000 distinct CDR3 sequences, about a sixth seen once. The sequenced sample was PBMCs, mostly from graft donor cells, obtained 360 days after TCRalphabeta/CD19-depleted stem cell transplant. The receptors originated from a male patient between 2 and 15 years old who had a stem cell transplant for acute lymphoblastic leukemia, so the T cells may come from the graft donor. The conserved cysteine and the conserved F or W are not part of the CDR3 here. A D gene is named only where the DNA matches it firmly.

cdr3_length d_call j_call v_call cdr3_aa
8 NA TRBJ1-3 TRBV6-5 ASVGNTIY
12 NA TRBJ1-5 TRBV29-1 SVLGEGLNQPQH
14 NA TRBJ2-1 TRBV7-9 ASSFSLGREDNEQF
13 TRBD1 TRBJ2-1 TRBV29-1 SVEVGGPLYNEQF
14 TRBD2 TRBJ2-7 TRBV10-3 AISAVGTSGSYEQY
15 TRBD2 TRBJ2-4 TRBV20-1 SADGTSGGLAKNIQY
8 NA TRBJ2-1 TRBV2 ASQRNEQF
11 TRBD2 TRBJ2-1 TRBV10-3 AISGTSYDEQF
10 NA TRBJ2-1 TRBV9 ASSPRTPEQF
15 NA TRBJ2-7 TRBV10-3 AISEPIGGATRYEQY
11 NA TRBJ2-5 TRBV7-8 ASSLGYRETQY
14 TRBD1 TRBJ2-7 TRBV7-9 AISQTPGQGSYEQY
14 TRBD1 TRBJ2-2 TRBV7-9 ASSSAGTGDTGELF
12 TRBD1 TRBJ2-5 TRBV28 ASNQRTGTETQY
11 NA TRBJ2-5 TRBV11-1 ASSLLGEETQY
13 TRBD1 TRBJ1-5 TRBV30 AWRVNTGDNQPQH
11 TRBD2 TRBJ2-3 TRBV5-1 ASSPGGLDTQY
14 NA TRBJ1-1 TRBV6-5 ASSYGQPMLGTEAF
11 NA TRBJ2-3 TRBV20-1 SIGGIITDTQY
9 NA TRBJ2-7 TRBV10-3 AHGSSNEQY
11 NA TRBJ2-3 TRBV10-2 ASTSMGPDTQY
14 NA TRBJ2-7 TRBV11-2 ASSLGRLAPSYEQY
12 TRBD1 TRBJ1-1 TRBV7-2 ASSLNRGNTEAF
11 NA TRBJ1-1 TRBV14 ASSPPWGTEAF
11 NA TRBJ2-3 TRBV29-1 SVDEDSTDTQY
14 TRBD2 TRBJ2-1 TRBV7-2 ASSLATGGRYNEQF
12 NA TRBJ2-7 TRBV14 ASSELDSPYEQY
12 NA TRBJ2-7 TRBV18 ASSRRGLNYEQY
14 NA TRBJ2-3 TRBV7-7 ASSPLFPQERDTQY
12 TRBD1 TRBJ1-3 TRBV12-3/TRBV12-4 ASSDRVSGNTIY
15 NA TRBJ2-3 TRBV5-1 ASSLAMMTGSTDTQY
10 TRBD1 TRBJ2-1 TRBV6-5 ASRRQGNEQF
14 TRBD1 TRBJ1-6 TRBV7-9 ASARQGWRNNSPLH
14 NA TRBJ1-3 TRBV7-8 ASSGLRQGTGNTIY
13 TRBD1 TRBJ2-7 TRBV12-3/TRBV12-4 ASSLLRLGGNEQY
10 NA TRBJ1-1 TRBV29-1 SCTFLNTEAF
14 NA TRBJ1-6 TRBV20-1 SARDWENSYNSPLH
15 TRBD1 TRBJ2-5 TRBV10-3 AISEKPGQEPQETQY
12 NA TRBJ2-5 TRBV6-2/TRBV6-3 ASRGRRYQETQY
14 TRBD1 TRBJ2-2 TRBV10-1 ASSDRQGAGTGELF
12 NA TRBJ2-5 TRBV12-3/TRBV12-4 ASSSRGLQETQY
10 NA TRBJ2-5 TRBV29-1 SVEMGLETQY
15 NA TRBJ2-7 TRBV6-2/TRBV6-3 ASSPPRNTARSHEQY
12 TRBD2 TRBJ2-3 TRBV6-1 AGRLAGGGDTQY
13 TRBD1 TRBJ2-7 TRBV12-3/TRBV12-4 ASSLRQGVGYEQY
10 NA TRBJ2-5 TRBV25-1 ASSEFRETQY
11 NA TRBJ2-3 TRBV15 ATSKESTDTQY
13 TRBD1 TRBJ1-1 TRBV5-6 ASSANRGMNTEAF
13 NA TRBJ2-7 TRBV5-6 ASSLLTSQYGEQY
13 NA TRBJ2-2 TRBV29-1 SVELHPSNTGELF
12 TRBD2 TRBJ2-1 TRBV7-7 ASSLSGDYNEQF
13 NA TRBJ2-3 TRBV5-6 ASSLTGLGTDTQY
13 NA TRBJ1-4 TRBV5-8 ASSLVVRDAEKLF
11 TRBD2 TRBJ2-7 TRBV12-5 ASGGGNSYEQY
18 TRBD2 TRBJ2-7 TRBV10-3 AISDHLGLAGPPPSSEQY
9 NA TRBJ2-7 TRBV18 ASSSGGEQY
12 NA TRBJ1-2 TRBV5-1 ASSLDPEGGGYT
14 TRBD2 TRBJ2-2 TRBV12-3/TRBV12-4 ASTTSGGVFTGELF
13 NA TRBJ2-1 TRBV4-2 ASSQAHPTYNEQF